Following are 19 T cell receptor beta chains from one sample sequenced in a study of cytomegalovirus exposure and HLA in healthy donors. Amplification used 60 Vbeta primers and 13 Jbeta primers. Profiling relied on immunoSEQ multiplex PCR, and the TCRdb table lists in-frame clones only, not all of them. There are about 130,000 clones in the sample; 74% occur only once, and nearly 6% lies in the top ten. The sample taken for sequencing was PBMCs. The receptors shown here come from a woman in her fifties or sixties in good health and CMV-seropositive.

V is TRBV6-8 and J is TRBJ2-2; TRBD1 matches at 7 bases. This CDR3 is built from 16 residues. The trim removed 2 bases at V and 1 base at J, leaving 4 bases unmatched. Germline values: CDR1 MNHGY, CDR2 SAAAGT. The CDR3 DNA reads TGTGCCAGCAGTTACCATGACAGGGTGAACACCGGGGAGCTGTTTTTT. It codes for CASSYHDRVNTGELFF.

The chain joins TRBV7-2 to TRBJ1-2; TRBD1 might be the D (6 bases). CDR1 and CDR2 from the germline V gene are SGHTA and FQGNSA. The V end lost 0 bases, the J end lost 5 bases, and 16 bases lay between the germline ends. This CDR3 has 16 residues. CDR3 loop: CASSLAGGGDRYGYTF. The CDR3 bases are TGTGCCAGCAGCTTAGCGGGGGGGGGAGACAGGTATGGCTACACCTTC.

The chain has TRBV6-5 and TRBJ1-5; D may be TRBD1 (5 bases). This CDR3 is built from 14 residues. V shed 2 bases and J shed 5 bases, with 10 bases lying between them. The V gene's germline CDR1 is MNHEY and CDR2 SVGAGI. The CDR3 DNA reads TGTGCCAGCAGTTACCGGCAGGGTCATCAGCCCCAGCATTTT. Its translation: CASSYRQGHQPQHF.

Concerning this clone: Other DNA variants within this sample encode the same CDR3. This sequence joins TRBV19 and TRBJ1-1; TRBD1 matches 7 bases. The CDR3 is 13 amino acids. Germline V gene data show CDR1 as LNHDA and CDR2 as SQIVND (reference sequence). J was trimmed by 0 bases and V by 6 bases; bases with no gene match: 1. CDR3 sequence: CASRDRLNTEAFF. The CDR3 nucleotides read TGTGCCAGTAGGGACAGGTTGAACACTGAAGCTTTCTTT.

The CDR3 region has the DNA TGTGCCAGCAGCTTCCGGGGCTACGAGCAGTACTTC. Translation: CASSFRGYEQYF. V is TRBV7-9 and J is TRBJ2-7, with a weak D call TRBD2 (5 bases). Trimming cost V 3 bases and J 3 bases, with 6 bases left between them. The CDR3 extends over 12 amino acids. In germline, CDR1 is SEHNR, CDR2 FQNEAQ (reference sequence). Full variable domain (missing parts from reference TRBV7-9 and TRBJ2-7): DTGVSQNPRHKITKRGQNVTFRCDPISEHNRLYWYRQTLGQGPEFLTYFQNEAQLEKSRLLSDRFSAERPKGSFSTLEIQRTEQGDSAMYLCASSFRGYEQYFGPGTRLTVT.

This clone has only a few counts. Here the CDR3 reads CASSRGGDWNTEAFF. CDR3 sequence (DNA): TGTGCCAGCAGTAGGGGCGGAGATTGGAACACTGAAGCTTTCTTT. The rearrangement links TRBV6-1 to TRBJ1-1; tentative D call: TRBD1 (5 bases). The V gene lost 5 bases and the J gene lost 1 base, with 14 bases spanning the gap. CDR3 length: 15 amino acids. Per germline, CDR1 MNHNS and CDR2 SASEGT.

The rearrangement links TRBV29-1 to TRBJ2-3; 7 positions agree with TRBD2. The CDR3 consists of 12 residues. Germline CDR1 SQVTM, CDR2 ANQGSEA. After removal of 8 bases from V and 3 bases from J, the junction contained 5 bases not matched to a gene. DNA of the CDR3: TGCAGCACCGGCGGGGGAACAGATACGCAGTATTTT. Translating it yields CSTGGGTDTQYF.

V is TRBV6-1 and J is TRBJ2-2; perhaps TRBD2 as D (6 bases). V was cut by 5 bases and J by 7 bases, with 11 bases left in between. The CDR3 is 13 residues long. Germline CDR1 and CDR2: MNHNS and SASEGT. CDR3 protein: CASSQVEGGELFF. CDR3 coding DNA: TGTGCCAGCAGTCAGGTGGAGGGCGGGGAGCTGTTTTTT.

The chain has TRBV4-1 and TRBJ2-6; TRBD2 might be the D (6 bases). There are 18 residues in the CDR3. Germline V gene data show CDR1 as MGHRA and CDR2 as YSYEKL. V was trimmed by 4 bases and J by 0 bases, leaving 16 bases between them. The CDR3 DNA follows: TGCGCCAGCAGCCGGCCCTGGGGGACTGTCTCTGGGGCCAACGTCCTGACTTTC. It specifies CASSRPWGTVSGANVLTF.

The chain links TRBV11-3 to TRBJ1-5, with D unresolved. Trimming removed 1 base at V and 2 bases at J, with 9 bases between. Germline lookup yields CDR1 SGHNT and CDR2 YENEEA. The CDR3 sequence is 15 residues long. The CDR3 nucleotides are TGTGCCAGCAGCTTAGGTCACGGGGGCAATCAGCCCCAGCATTTT. It translates to CASSLGHGGNQPQHF.

The rearrangement joins TRBV5-4 to TRBJ2-6, with a possible D match to TRBD1 (5 bases). Trimming cost V 2 bases and J 4 bases, with 13 bases left between them. Germline values: CDR1 SGHNT, CDR2 YYREEE (reference sequence). The CDR3 spans 16 residues. The CDR3 region is CASSLDSTPGANVLTF. CDR3 nucleotides: TGTGCCAGCAGCTTAGACAGTACACCCGGGGCCAACGTCCTGACTTTC. The entire variable domain, with the rest obtained from reference TRBV5-4 and TRBJ2-6, is as follows: ETGVTQSPTHLIKTRGQQVTLRCSSQSGHNTVSWYQQALGQGPQFIFQYYREEENGRGNFPPRFSGLQFPNYSSELNVNALELDDSALYLCASSLDSTPGANVLTFGAGSRLTVL.

CDR3: CSVVSPYTGELFF. CDR3 nucleotide sequence: TGCAGCGTTGTTTCCCCCTACACCGGGGAGCTGTTTTTT. The V call is TRBV29-1, the J call TRBJ2-2; unclear D gene. There are 13 residues in the CDR3. Per the germline V gene, CDR1 is SQVTM and CDR2 is ANQGSEA. Trimming removed 4 bases at V and 3 bases at J, with 9 bases between.

As DNA, the CDR3 is TGTGCCAGCAGGGACAAGGTGCCTAATGAAAAACTGTTTTTT. Its protein product is CASRDKVPNEKLFF. The V call is TRBV6-6, the J call TRBJ1-4; D possibly corresponds to TRBD1 (5 bases). Between the trimmed V and J ends, which lost 6 bases and 3 bases, there was a span of 11 bases. Germline V lookup: CDR1 MNHNY, CDR2 SVGAGI (reference sequence). This CDR3 is 14 amino acids long.

V is TRBV5-6 and J is TRBJ2-7; a weak D match, TRBD1 (5 bases). Per the germline V gene, CDR1 is SGHDT and CDR2 is YYEEEE. Trimming shortened V by 2 bases and J by 0 bases, and 12 bases separated the two germline ends. The CDR3 extends over 15 amino acids. This CDR3 reads CASSFWGLSSYEQYF. The CDR3 DNA reads TGTGCCAGCAGCTTTTGGGGCCTCAGCTCCTACGAGCAGTACTTC.

The chain recombines TRBV7-2 with TRBJ2-5, with 11 positions matching TRBD2. The germline V gene encodes CDR1 SGHTA and CDR2 FQGNSA. This CDR3 is built from 15 residues. J lost 1 base, V lost 5 bases, and 3 bases had no gene match. Here the CDR3 DNA reads TGTGCCAGCAGCGTACTAGCGGGGGTCCAAGAGACCCAGTACTTC. It yields the protein CASSVLAGVQETQYF. The variable domain in full, completed from reference TRBV7-2 and TRBJ2-5, reads GAGVSQSPSNKVTEKGKDVELRCDPISGHTALYWYRQSLGQGLEFLIYFQGNSAPDKSGLPSDRFSAERTGGSVSTLTIQRTQQEDSAVYLCASSVLAGVQETQYFGPGTRLLVL.

This sequence joins TRBV6-5 and TRBJ2-3, with 8 bases that match TRBD2. V trimming: 6 bases; J trimming: 8 bases; junction bases outside the gene matches: 7. The CDR3 totals 13 residues. The germline CDR1 and CDR2 sequences are MNHEY and SVGAGI. CDR3: CASRADGGGTQYF. The CDR3 DNA reads as TGTGCCAGCAGAGCGGACGGGGGGGGTACGCAGTATTTT.

This clone was detected once. CDR3 residues: CASSYAPPDRAYEQYF. CDR3 nucleotide sequence: TGTGCCAGCAGTTACGCCCCCCCCGACAGGGCTTACGAGCAGTACTTC. The chain combines TRBV6-6 with TRBJ2-7, with 7 bases fitting TRBD1. Germline V CDR1 and CDR2: MNHNY, SVGAGI (reference sequence). The junction had 11 bases not matched to a gene; V was cut back by 2 bases and J by 4 bases. The CDR3 length is 16 residues.

CDR3 nucleotides: TGTGCCAGTAGTATAACCGGTTCCTTGGTAGCTTTCTTT. Amino acids: CASSITGSLVAFF. The chain employs TRBV19 and TRBJ1-1; no definite D call. The CDR3 spans 13 residues. Trimming removed 2 bases from V and 10 bases from J, with 14 bases in between. Germline CDR1 and CDR2: LNHDA and SQIVND (reference sequence).

This clone has only a few counts. This chain uses TRBV4-3 with TRBJ1-1; no reliable D call. The CDR3 is 13 residues long. Germline-derived CDR1 and CDR2 are LGHNA and YSLEER. V lost 0 bases and J lost 11, with 13 bases in between. DNA for the CDR3: TGCGCCAGCAGCCAAGAACTAGGGAGTCAGGCTTTCTTT. Translated, it gives CASSQELGSQAFF.